This T cell receptor (beta chain) is from a study of blood T cell repertoires in COVID-19. Study-level background: The origin of the acute and convalescent COVID-19 samples was the United States, Italy and Spain.

In the original workflow: It was from reference gene primer amplification that nucleated cell counts were estimated. Repertoires were generated with immunoSEQ multiplex PCR, while TCRdb's copy carries only in-frame clones and drops some. Clone size and V and J calls were adopted from that table, with D and trimming inferred from the DNA. This table has approximately 76,000 clones, around nine tenths appearing once. CDR1 is WSHSY, CDR2 SAAADI, per germline. The CDR3 consists of 13 residues. V shed 6 bases, J shed 5 bases, and the junction held 6 bases outside the gene matches. This clone was detected only a few times.

Input material: peripheral blood. This clonotype was sampled from a man aged 25 to 40 with acute or convalescent COVID-19. The J gene is TRBJ2-5, the V gene TRBV10-2; TRBD2 matches 7 bases. The DNA for the CDR3 is TGCGCCAGCAGAGAACTAGCGCGGGAGACCCAGTACTTC. Its translation is CASRELARETQYF.